A selection of T cell receptor beta chains follows, all from one sample in a study of human T cells and chemical hapten exposure. TCRdb re-called the RACE reads with MiXCR, one entry per CDR3 protein. The data hold approximately 95,000 distinct CDR3 sequences, with approximately 10% observed a single time. The sequences come from whole blood, collected in connection with sensitization to the hapten diphenylcyclopropenone (DPC). The receptors derive from a middle-aged woman with alopecia areata. Some clones in this sample may be carry-over from other donors' samples. The CDR3 runs from the conserved cysteine through the conserved F or W. The order of the fields is J gene, D gene, clone size, V gene, CDR3 length, CDR3 DNA, CDR3 protein. D genes are given only for firm matches. The size of a clone is reported for some rows only, either as once, few or many, or as a class for expanded clones.

j_call: TRBJ1-2
d_call: TRBD1
clone_size: many
v_call: TRBV29-1
cdr3_length: 14
cdr3_nt: TGCAGCGTCGATCCGGGACAGGGGGCAAGTGGCTACACCTTC
cdr3_aa: CSVDPGQGASGYTF

j_call: TRBJ2-7
d_call: NA
clone_size: many
v_call: TRBV20-1
cdr3_length: 14
cdr3_nt: TGCAGTGCCCACCTCCGGGACATGTACTACGAGCAGTACTTC
cdr3_aa: CSAHLRDMYYEQYF

j_call: TRBJ2-7
d_call: TRBD1
clone_size: few
v_call: TRBV6-5
cdr3_length: 12
cdr3_nt: TGTACCTCCGGGACAGGCAAGCGAGAGCAGTACTTC
cdr3_aa: CTSGTGKREQYF

j_call: TRBJ2-7
d_call: NA
clone_size: many
v_call: TRBV13
cdr3_length: 17
cdr3_nt: TGTGCCAGCAGCCCATTGCGGGCGGACCACATCACGGACGAGCAGTACTTC
cdr3_aa: CASSPLRADHITDEQYF

j_call: TRBJ2-2
d_call: TRBD1
clone_size: NA
v_call: TRBV2
cdr3_length: 15
cdr3_nt: TGTGCCAGCAGCCCGACAGGGTTGGGCACCGGGGAGCTGTTTTTT
cdr3_aa: CASSPTGLGTGELFF

j_call: TRBJ2-7
d_call: NA
clone_size: many
v_call: TRBV9
cdr3_length: 14
cdr3_nt: TGTGCCAGCAGCCCCCCGGGGCTTCCCTACGAGCAGTACTTC
cdr3_aa: CASSPPGLPYEQYF

j_call: TRBJ1-2
d_call: TRBD1
clone_size: few
v_call: TRBV7-2
cdr3_length: 16
cdr3_nt: TGTGCCAGCAGCTTATTTTTGGGACAGGGAAACTATGGCTACACCTTC
cdr3_aa: CASSLFLGQGNYGYTF

j_call: TRBJ2-7
d_call: TRBD1
clone_size: many
v_call: TRBV27
cdr3_length: 15
cdr3_nt: TGTGCCAGCAGTTCACCCGGGACAGGGCGGCACGAGCAGTACTTC
cdr3_aa: CASSSPGTGRHEQYF

j_call: TRBJ2-2
d_call: NA
clone_size: few
v_call: TRBV5-1
cdr3_length: 16
cdr3_nt: TGCGCCAGCACGAGGAGGGGTGTGTTAAACACCGGGGAGCTGTTTTTT
cdr3_aa: CASTRRGVLNTGELFF

j_call: TRBJ2-3
d_call: TRBD2
clone_size: many
v_call: TRBV20-1
cdr3_length: 14
cdr3_nt: TGCAGTGCTTCACCACTAGCGGGGACAGATACGCAGTATTTT
cdr3_aa: CSASPLAGTDTQYF

j_call: TRBJ2-5
d_call: NA
clone_size: many
v_call: TRBV18
cdr3_length: 13
cdr3_nt: TGTGCCAGCTCACCACCGAGTCGGGCCACCCAGTACTTC
cdr3_aa: CASSPPSRATQYF

j_call: TRBJ2-3
d_call: NA
clone_size: many
v_call: TRBV29-1
cdr3_length: 15
cdr3_nt: TGCAGCGTTGTGGGCGGGATAACAACAAAGGATACGCAGTATTTT
cdr3_aa: CSVVGGITTKDTQYF

j_call: TRBJ1-1
d_call: NA
clone_size: NA
v_call: TRBV28
cdr3_length: 12
cdr3_nt: TGTGCCAGCAGTATCCGCTACACTGAAGCTTTCTTT
cdr3_aa: CASSIRYTEAFF

j_call: TRBJ1-1
d_call: NA
clone_size: many
v_call: TRBV6-2/TRBV6-3
cdr3_length: 15
cdr3_nt: TGTGCCAGCAGTTACGATGGGGCCTGGGTCACTGAAGCTTTCTTT
cdr3_aa: CASSYDGAWVTEAFF

j_call: TRBJ2-7
d_call: NA
clone_size: many
v_call: TRBV10-3
cdr3_length: 13
cdr3_nt: TGTGCCATCAGTGACAGGGGAAGTTACGAGCAGTACTTC
cdr3_aa: CAISDRGSYEQYF

j_call: TRBJ2-7
d_call: TRBD1
clone_size: many
v_call: TRBV12-5
cdr3_length: 14
cdr3_nt: TGTGCTAGTGGGCTGACAGGGGTTTTGGGTGAGCAGTACTTC
cdr3_aa: CASGLTGVLGEQYF

j_call: TRBJ2-1
d_call: NA
clone_size: few
v_call: TRBV20-1
cdr3_length: 15
cdr3_nt: TGCAGTGCCCTGGACGGGGGGCGCGCGGCCAATGAGCAGTTCTTC
cdr3_aa: CSALDGGRAANEQFF

j_call: TRBJ1-3
d_call: NA
clone_size: few
v_call: TRBV10-3
cdr3_length: 16
cdr3_nt: TGTGCCATCAGTGAGACTCCCGGGACCTCAATCAACACCATATATTTT
cdr3_aa: CAISETPGTSINTIYF

j_call: TRBJ2-1
d_call: TRBD1
clone_size: many
v_call: TRBV5-1
cdr3_length: 16
cdr3_nt: TGCGCCAGCAGCCCGCTTCTACTGGACAGGGGGCGAAAGCAGTTCTTC
cdr3_aa: CASSPLLLDRGRKQFF

j_call: TRBJ2-1
d_call: NA
clone_size: few
v_call: TRBV15
cdr3_length: 16
cdr3_nt: TGTGCCACCAGCAGAGACGGGACGCACGTAGGGAATGAGCAGTTCTTC
cdr3_aa: CATSRDGTHVGNEQFF

j_call: TRBJ2-1
d_call: NA
clone_size: few
v_call: TRBV18
cdr3_length: 11
cdr3_nt: TGTGCCAGCTCACCAGTATCTGAGCAGTTCTTC
cdr3_aa: CASSPVSEQFF

j_call: TRBJ2-2
d_call: NA
clone_size: few
v_call: TRBV24-1
cdr3_length: 13
cdr3_nt: TGTGCCACCGAGCAGGGCAACACCGGGGAGCTGTTTTTT
cdr3_aa: CATEQGNTGELFF